This passage covers 8 T cell receptor beta chains from one sample sequenced in a study of shared clonotypes between healthy human individuals. Produced via immunoSEQ multiplex PCR; TCRdb's table is partial and in-frame only. The sample yields around 2.3 million clones, around 95% seen once. Sequencing was performed on naive CD4+ T cells sorted from blood. Indicated subset: CD45RA+ positively selected. These receptors came from a man aged 18 to 30 in good health.

V is TRBV7-2 and J is TRBJ1-6; 9 positions match TRBD1. The CDR3 is 15 amino acids. Germline CDR1 reads SGHTA; CDR2 reads FQGNSA. V trimming: 1 base; J trimming: 5 bases; junction bases outside the gene matches: 0. The chain's CDR3 is CASSLGTGDNSPLHF. For the CDR3, the DNA is TGTGCCAGCAGCTTAGGGACAGGGGATAATTCACCCCTCCACTTT.

The chain is built from TRBV30 and TRBJ1-4, with TRBD1 as a possible D gene (5 bases). Trimming removed 0 bases from V and 7 bases from J, with 18 bases in between. The CDR3 sequence is 16 residues long. Germline CDR1 and CDR2: GTSNPN and SVGIG (reference sequence). CDR3 DNA sequence: TGTGCCTGGAGTGTCTACCTTGGAAGGGGTAGTGAAAAACTGTTTTTT. It specifies CAWSVYLGRGSEKLFF.

The chain joins TRBV29-1 to TRBJ2-5, with 7 bases matching TRBD1. CDR1 is SQVTM, CDR2 ANQGSEA, per germline. V gave up 4 bases and J gave up 4 bases; unmatched junction bases: 6. This CDR3 contains 13 residues. CDR3 residues: CSVARGQGETQYF. The DNA of the CDR3 is TGCAGCGTTGCAAGGGGGCAGGGAGAGACCCAGTACTTC.

V is TRBV2 and J is TRBJ2-7; 7 positions match TRBD1. The CDR3 loop spans 14 amino acids. CDR1 and CDR2 from the germline V gene are SNHLY and FYNNEI. Trimming at V came to 6 bases and at J to 1 base, leaving 6 bases not matched to a gene. For the CDR3, the DNA is TGTGCCAGCAGCCGCCGGGACAGATCCTACGAGCAGTACTTC. This sequence encodes CASSRRDRSYEQYF.

The chain uses TRBV7-9 and TRBJ2-7; D remains unclear. CDR1 and CDR2 from the germline V gene are SEHNR and FQNEAQ (reference sequence). CDR3 length: 13 residues. Between the trimmed V and J ends, which lost 5 bases and 4 bases, there was a span of 12 bases. In DNA form, the CDR3 reads TGTGCCAGCAGCCCAGACGGGCTATACGAGCAGTACTTC. This encodes CASSPDGLYEQYF.

The genes are TRBV18 and TRBJ2-7; D is unresolved. The ends were cut back, 1 base at V and 1 base at J, with 14 bases in the middle. The CDR3 sequence is 16 residues long. Germline values: CDR1 KGHSH, CDR2 LQKENI. The CDR3 bases are TGTGCCAGCTCACCACTTAATCAGGCGGAATCCTACGAGCAGTACTTC. Translated: CASSPLNQAESYEQYF.

In regard to this clone: The same CDR3 can be traced to other DNA sequences in this sample. The chain recombines TRBV6-5 with TRBJ1-3; 7 nucleotides agree with TRBD1. The CDR3 covers 14 residues. The germline V gene encodes CDR1 MNHEY and CDR2 SVGAGI. J was trimmed by 2 bases and V by 5 bases; bases with no gene match: 3. The CDR3 loop reads CASSRQGTGNTIYF. CDR3 in DNA: TGTGCCAGCAGTAGACAGGGCACTGGAAACACCATATATTTT.

The genes are TRBV29-1 and TRBJ2-7; D not resolved. The germline gives CDR1 SQVTM, CDR2 ANQGSEA. The CDR3 contains 11 residues. Trimming pared 7 bases from V and 0 bases from J, leaving 7 bases between. The CDR3 here is CSAGSSYEQYF. The CDR3 region has the DNA TGCAGCGCCGGAAGCTCCTACGAGCAGTACTTC.